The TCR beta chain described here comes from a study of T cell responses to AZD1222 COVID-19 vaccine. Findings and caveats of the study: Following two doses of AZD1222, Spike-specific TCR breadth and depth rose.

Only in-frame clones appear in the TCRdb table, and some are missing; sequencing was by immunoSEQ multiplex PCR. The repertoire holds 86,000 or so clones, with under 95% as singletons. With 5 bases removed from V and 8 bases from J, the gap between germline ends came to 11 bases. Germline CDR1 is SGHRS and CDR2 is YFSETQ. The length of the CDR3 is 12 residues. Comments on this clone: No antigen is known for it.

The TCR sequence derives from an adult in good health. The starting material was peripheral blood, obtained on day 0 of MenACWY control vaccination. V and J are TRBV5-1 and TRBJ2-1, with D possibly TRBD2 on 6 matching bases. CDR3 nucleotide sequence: TGCGCCAGCAGGGAGGGACTGTATGAGCAGTTCTTC. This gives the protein CASREGLYEQFF.